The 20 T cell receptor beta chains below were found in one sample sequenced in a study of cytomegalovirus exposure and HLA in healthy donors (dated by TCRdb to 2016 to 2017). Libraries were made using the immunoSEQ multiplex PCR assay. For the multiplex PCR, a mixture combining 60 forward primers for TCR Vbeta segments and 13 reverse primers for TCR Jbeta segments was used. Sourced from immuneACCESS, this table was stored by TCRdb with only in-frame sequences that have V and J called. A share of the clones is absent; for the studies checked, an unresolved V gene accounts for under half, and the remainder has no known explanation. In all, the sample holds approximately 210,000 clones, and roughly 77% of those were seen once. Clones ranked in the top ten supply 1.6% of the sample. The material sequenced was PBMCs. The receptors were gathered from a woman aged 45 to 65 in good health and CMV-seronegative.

Here the CDR3 reads CASAPDLTWPPGEQYF. CDR3 sequence (DNA): TGTGCCAGCGCCCCCGATCTGACCTGGCCCCCGGGGGAGCAGTACTTC. The chain has TRBV2 and TRBJ2-7, with D possibly matching TRBD2 (5 bases). This CDR3 comprises 16 residues. Germline V gene data show CDR1 as SNHLY and CDR2 as FYNNEI. Trimming left V 8 bases short and J 7 bases short, with 27 bases between.

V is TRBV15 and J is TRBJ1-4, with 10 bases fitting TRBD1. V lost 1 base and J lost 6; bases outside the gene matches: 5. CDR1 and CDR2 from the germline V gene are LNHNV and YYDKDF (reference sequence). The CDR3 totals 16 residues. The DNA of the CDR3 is TGTGCCACCAGCAGAGGTGACAGGGGGCAGCATGAAAAACTGTTTTTT. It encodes CATSRGDRGQHEKLFF.

The CDR3 region is CASSTPTTGYNSPLHF. In DNA form, the CDR3 reads TGTGCCAGTAGTACGCCTACTACGGGTTATAATTCACCCCTCCACTTT. The J gene is TRBJ1-6, the V gene TRBV19, with D uncertain. The CDR3 runs to 16 residues. Germline assignment: CDR1 LNHDA and CDR2 SQIVND (reference sequence). The germline V and J ends were trimmed by 4 bases and 4 bases, with 14 bases remaining between them.

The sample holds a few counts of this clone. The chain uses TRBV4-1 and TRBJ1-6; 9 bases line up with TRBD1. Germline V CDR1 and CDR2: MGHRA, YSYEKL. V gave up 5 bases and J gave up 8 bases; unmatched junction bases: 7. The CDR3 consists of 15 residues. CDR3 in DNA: TGCGCCAGCAGCTCCCGGGACAGGGTGGATTCACCCCTCCACTTT. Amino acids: CASSSRDRVDSPLHF.

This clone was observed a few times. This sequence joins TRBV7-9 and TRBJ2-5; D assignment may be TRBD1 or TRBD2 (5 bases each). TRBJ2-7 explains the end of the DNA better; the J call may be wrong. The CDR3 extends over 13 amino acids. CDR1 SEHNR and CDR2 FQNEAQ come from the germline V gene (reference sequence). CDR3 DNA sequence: TGTGCCAGCAGCTTGTCGGGGCGGGACGAGCAGTACTTC. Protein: CASSLSGRDEQYF.

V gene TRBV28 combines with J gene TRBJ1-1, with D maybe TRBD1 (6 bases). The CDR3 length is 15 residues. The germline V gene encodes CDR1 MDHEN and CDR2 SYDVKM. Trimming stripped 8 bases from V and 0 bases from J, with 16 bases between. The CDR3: CASQRTAFMNTEAFF. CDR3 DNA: TGTGCCAGCCAACGGACAGCCTTCATGAACACTGAAGCTTTCTTT.

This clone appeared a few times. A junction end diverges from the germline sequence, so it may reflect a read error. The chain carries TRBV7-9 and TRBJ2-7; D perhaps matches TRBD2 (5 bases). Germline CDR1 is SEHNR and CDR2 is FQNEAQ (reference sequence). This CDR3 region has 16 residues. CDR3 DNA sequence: TGTTCCAGCAGCCCCAGACCCCGGGGAATCTCCTACGAGCAGTACTTC. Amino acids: CSSSPRPRGISYEQYF.

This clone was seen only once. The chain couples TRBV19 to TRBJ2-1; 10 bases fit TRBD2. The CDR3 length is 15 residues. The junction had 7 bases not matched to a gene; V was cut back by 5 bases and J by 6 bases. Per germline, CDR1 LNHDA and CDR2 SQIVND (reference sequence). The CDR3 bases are TGTGCCAGTAGTCCCAGCAGGACTAGCGGCAATGAGCAGTTCTTC. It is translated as CASSPSRTSGNEQFF. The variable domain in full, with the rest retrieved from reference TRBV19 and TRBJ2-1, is DGGITQSPKYLFRKEGQNVTLSCEQNLNHDAMYWYRQDPGQGLRLIYYSQIVNDFQKGDIAEGYSVSREKKESFPLTVTSAQKNPTAFYLCASSPSRTSGNEQFFGPGTRLTVL.

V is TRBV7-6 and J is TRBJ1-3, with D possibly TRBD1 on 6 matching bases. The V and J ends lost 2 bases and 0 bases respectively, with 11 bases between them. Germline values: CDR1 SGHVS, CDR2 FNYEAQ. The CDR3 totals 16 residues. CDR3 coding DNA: TGTGCCAGCAGCTTAATGGGGGCTCGCTCTGGAAACACCATATATTTT. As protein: CASSLMGARSGNTIYF.

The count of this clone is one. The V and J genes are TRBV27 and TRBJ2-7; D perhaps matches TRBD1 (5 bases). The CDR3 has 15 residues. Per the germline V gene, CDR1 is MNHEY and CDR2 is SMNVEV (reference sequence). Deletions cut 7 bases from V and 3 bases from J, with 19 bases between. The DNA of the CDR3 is TGTGCCAGCACCAAAAACAGGAATTTCTTCTACGAGCAGTACTTC. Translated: CASTKNRNFFYEQYF.

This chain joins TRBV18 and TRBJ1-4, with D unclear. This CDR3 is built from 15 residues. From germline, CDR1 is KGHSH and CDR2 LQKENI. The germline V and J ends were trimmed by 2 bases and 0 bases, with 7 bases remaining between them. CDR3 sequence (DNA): TGTGCCAGCTCACCAAGTCAGGCAACTAATGAAAAACTGTTTTTT. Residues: CASSPSQATNEKLFF.

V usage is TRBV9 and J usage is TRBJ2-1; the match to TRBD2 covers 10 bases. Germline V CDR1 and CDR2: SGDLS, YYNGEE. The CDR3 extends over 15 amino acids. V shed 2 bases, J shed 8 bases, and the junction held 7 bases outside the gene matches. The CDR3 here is CASSVGLAGEHEQFF. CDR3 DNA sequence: TGTGCCAGCAGCGTCGGTCTAGCGGGAGAACATGAGCAGTTCTTC.

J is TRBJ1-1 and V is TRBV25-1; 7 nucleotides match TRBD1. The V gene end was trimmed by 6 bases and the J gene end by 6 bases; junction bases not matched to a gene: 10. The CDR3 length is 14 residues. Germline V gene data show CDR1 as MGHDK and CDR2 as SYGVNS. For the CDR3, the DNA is TGTGCCAGCAGCGCCTCTAGACAGGGTCCTGAAGCTTTCTTT. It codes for CASSASRQGPEAFF.

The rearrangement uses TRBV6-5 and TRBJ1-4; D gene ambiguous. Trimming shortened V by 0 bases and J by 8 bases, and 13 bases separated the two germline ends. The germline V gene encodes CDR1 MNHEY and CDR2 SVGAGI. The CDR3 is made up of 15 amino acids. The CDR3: CASSYSGSRGEKLFF. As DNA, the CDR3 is TGTGCCAGCAGTTACTCGGGTTCTCGAGGGGAAAAACTGTTTTTT.

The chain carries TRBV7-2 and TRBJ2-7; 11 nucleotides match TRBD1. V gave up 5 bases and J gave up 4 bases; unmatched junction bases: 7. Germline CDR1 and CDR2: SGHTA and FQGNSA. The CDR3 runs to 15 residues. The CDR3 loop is CASSLRTGGDYEQYF. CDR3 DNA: TGTGCCAGCAGCCTCCGGACAGGGGGCGATTACGAGCAGTACTTC.

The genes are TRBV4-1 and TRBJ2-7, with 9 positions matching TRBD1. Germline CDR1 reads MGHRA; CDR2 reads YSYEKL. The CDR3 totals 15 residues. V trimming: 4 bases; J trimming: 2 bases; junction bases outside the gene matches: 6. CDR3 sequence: CASSPRGQGTYEQYF. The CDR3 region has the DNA TGCGCCAGCAGCCCTCGGGGACAGGGCACCTACGAGCAGTACTTC.

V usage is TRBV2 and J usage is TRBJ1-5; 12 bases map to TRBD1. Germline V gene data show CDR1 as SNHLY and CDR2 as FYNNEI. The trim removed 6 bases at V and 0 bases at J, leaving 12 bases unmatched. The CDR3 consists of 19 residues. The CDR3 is CASRRPGQGAGNSNQPQHF. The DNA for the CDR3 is TGTGCCAGCAGACGCCCGGGACAGGGGGCGGGAAATAGCAATCAGCCCCAGCATTTT. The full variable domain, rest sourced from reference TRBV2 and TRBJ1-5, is EPEVTQTPSHQVTQMGQEVILRCVPISNHLYFYWYRQILGQKVEFLVSFYNNEISEKSEIFDDQFSVERPDGSNFTLKIRSTKLEDSAMYFCASRRPGQGAGNSNQPQHFGDGTRLSIL.

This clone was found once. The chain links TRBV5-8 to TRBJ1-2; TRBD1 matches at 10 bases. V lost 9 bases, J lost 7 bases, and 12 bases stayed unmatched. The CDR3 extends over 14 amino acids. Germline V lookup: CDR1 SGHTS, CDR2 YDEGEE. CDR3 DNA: TGTGCCACCAGGCCGCGGGACAGGGGAAGTGGCTACACCTTC. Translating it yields CATRPRDRGSGYTF.

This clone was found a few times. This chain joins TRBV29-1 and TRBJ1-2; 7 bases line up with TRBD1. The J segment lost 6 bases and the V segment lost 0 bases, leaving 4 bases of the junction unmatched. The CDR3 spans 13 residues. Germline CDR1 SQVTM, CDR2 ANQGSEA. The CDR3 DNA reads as TGCAGCGTTGAAGATGCGACAGGGAATGGCTACACCTTC. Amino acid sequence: CSVEDATGNGYTF.

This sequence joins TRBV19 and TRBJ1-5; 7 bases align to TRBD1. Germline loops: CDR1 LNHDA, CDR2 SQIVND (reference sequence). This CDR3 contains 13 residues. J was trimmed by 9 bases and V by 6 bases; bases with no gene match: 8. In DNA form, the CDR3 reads TGTGCCAGTAGCTCCGGGACAGCCCGGCCCCAGCATTTT. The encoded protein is CASSSGTARPQHF. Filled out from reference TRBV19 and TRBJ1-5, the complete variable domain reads DGGITQSPKYLFRKEGQNVTLSCEQNLNHDAMYWYRQDPGQGLRLIYYSQIVNDFQKGDIAEGYSVSREKKESFPLTVTSAQKNPTAFYLCASSSGTARPQHFGDGTRLSIL.